The clone carrying this TCR beta chain was detected ten times or more. These data originate in a study of CD8 T cells in ankylosing spondylitis. From the 5' RACE reads, TCRdb called clonotypes with MiXCR, one entry per CDR3 protein. The sample records around 220,000 distinct CDR3 sequences, over 9.5% being singletons. The CDR3 runs to 13 residues. Germline values: CDR1 MDHEN, CDR2 SYDVKM. V lost 6 bases to trimming and J lost 4 bases; unmatched junction nucleotides: 4. What was sequenced was blood, either unsorted or a sorted T cell fraction (not recorded which). The chain joins TRBV28 to TRBJ1-2, with TRBD1 identical over 8 bases. The receptor comes from a male donor with ankylosing spondylitis or in good health (not recorded which). The CDR3 loop is CASRSGTGYGYTF. CDR3 DNA: TGTGCCAGCAGGTCCGGGACAGGCTATGGCTACACCTTC.